Detailed here is one T cell receptor beta chain. Its antigen remains unidentified. The data are from a study of shared clonotypes between healthy human individuals. Points from the study as a whole: Only blood was sampled, and tissue TCR repertoires likely differ from blood ones.

Measured with immunoSEQ multiplex PCR; TCRdb has only the in-frame clones, and not every one. The sample consists of fewer than 3 million clones, about 90% of them appearing once. Per germline, CDR1 LNHDA and CDR2 SQIVND (reference sequence). There are 16 residues in the CDR3. V trimming: 4 bases; J trimming: 2 bases; junction bases outside the gene matches: 7. The receptor was isolated from a man younger than 30 in good health. Some clones in this sample may be carry-over from other donors' samples. The specimen sequenced was naive CD4+ T cells from PBMCs. Subset noted: CD45RA+ positively selected. V usage is TRBV19 and J usage is TRBJ2-5; 10 bases align to TRBD2. The CDR3 loop is CASSSRLAGDQETQYF. CDR3 sequence (DNA): TGTGCCAGTAGTAGTAGACTAGCGGGCGATCAAGAGACCCAGTACTTC.